Sequencing of this T cell receptor (beta chain) was carried out in a study of T-cell reconstitution after alpha-beta-depleted transplantation in children. Study-wide results and caveats: T-cell counts and diversity at one year following transplant were attributed mainly to newly produced T cells.

A library of TCRbeta sequences, prepared with unique molecular identifiers, was generated. A single record per CDR3 protein comes from TCRdb applying MiXCR to the PCR reads. Of 600,000 to 800,000 distinct CDR3 sequences detected, around 12% appear once; the ten largest clones hold 0.79%. Comment on this clonotype: Antigen unknown.

Per the germline V gene, CDR1 is LGHDT and CDR2 is YNNKEL (reference sequence). V lost 2 bases to trimming and J lost 6 bases, with 12 bases between them. The CDR3 extends over 14 amino acids. This material consisted of PBMCs, taken before TCRalphabeta/CD19-depleted stem cell transplant. The rearrangement links TRBV3-1 to TRBJ2-3; D ambiguous. This receptor was taken from a girl aged 2 to 10 with congenital amegakaryocytic thrombocytopenia, due to receive a stem cell transplant. The CDR3 coding sequence is TGTGCCAGCAGCCAATTCTCCCCGTTGGATACGCAGTATTTT. This sequence encodes CASSQFSPLDTQYF.